The 21 T cell receptor beta chains listed next were all sequenced from one sample in a study of OX40 agonist ivuxolimab in advanced cancers. TCRdb's table, derived via immunoSEQ multiplex PCR, lists solely in-frame clones and lacks some. The sample yields roughly 80,000 clones, around 86% seen once. Specimen: CD4+ or CD8+ T cells sorted from blood, collected in a trial of the OX40 agonist ivuxolimab. Receptors originate from an adult with an advanced solid tumor such as melanoma, head and neck, liver or kidney cancer.

V usage is TRBV5-1 and J usage is TRBJ2-1, with 9 bases aligning to TRBD2. From germline, CDR1 is SGHRS and CDR2 YFSETQ. V was pared by 6 bases and J by 10 bases, with 11 bases of the junction left unmatched. The CDR3 has 14 residues. The CDR3 sequence is CASTPGGGAGEQFF. The DNA of the CDR3 is TGCGCCAGCACTCCTGGCGGGGGGGCCGGGGAGCAGTTCTTC.

The chain is built from TRBV18 and TRBJ2-1; D is ambiguous. The length of the CDR3 is 13 residues. V shed 3 bases and J shed 6 bases, with 9 bases lying between them. Germline CDR1 and CDR2: KGHSH and LQKENI. The CDR3 coding sequence is TGTGCCAGCTCACCCCCAGGTTCCAATGAGCAGTTCTTC. This sequence encodes CASSPPGSNEQFF.

The chain has TRBV4-2 and TRBJ2-3; 8 nucleotides agree with TRBD2. CDR1 and CDR2 (germline): LGHNA, YNFKEQ. The CDR3 runs 17 residues. V trimming: 0 bases; J trimming: 2 bases; junction bases outside the gene matches: 7. This chain's CDR3 is CASSQDGAGELTDTQYF. The CDR3, as DNA: TGTGCCAGCAGCCAAGATGGAGCGGGGGAGCTCACAGATACGCAGTATTTT.

The chain links TRBV30 to TRBJ2-7, with TRBD1 identical over 9 bases. Per the germline V gene, CDR1 is GTSNPN and CDR2 is SVGIG (reference sequence). This CDR3 region has 14 residues. Trimming took 3 bases from V and 2 from J; bases not matched to a gene: 5. Here the CDR3 DNA reads TGTGCCTGGAGGGACAGGGGATCGCCCTACGAGCAGTACTTC. The encoded protein is CAWRDRGSPYEQYF.

By sample share, this clone is large (0.1 to 1%). Distinct nucleotide sequences in the sample also encode this CDR3. This chain joins TRBV30 and TRBJ1-1, with D possibly being TRBD1 (6 bases). Germline V gene lookup returns CDR1 GTSNPN and CDR2 SVGIG (reference sequence). The CDR3 has 12 residues. V was trimmed by 5 bases and J by 11 bases, leaving 18 bases between them. CDR3 nucleotide sequence: TGTGCCTGGGGGCCCTTTGGGGGGCCGGCTTTCTTT. Its translation is CAWGPFGGPAFF.

This clone has a single count. The chain uses TRBV7-3 and TRBJ1-1; D may be TRBD1 (5 bases). The CDR3 runs 11 residues. Germline loops: CDR1 SGHTA, CDR2 FQGTGA. V lost 5 bases and J 11 bases, leaving 12 bases between the germline ends. The CDR3 nucleotides are TGTGCCAGCAGCCGGGACGGCGCGGCTTTCTTT. The encoded protein is CASSRDGAAFF. Looking up the rest from reference TRBV7-3 and TRBJ1-1 gives the full variable domain: GAGVSQTPSNKVTEKGKYVELRCDPISGHTALYWYRQSLGQGPEFLIYFQGTGAADDSGLPNDRFFAVRPEGSVSTLKIQRTERGDSAVYLCASSRDGAAFFGQGTRLTVV.

The chain couples TRBV18 to TRBJ1-5; D is possibly TRBD1 (6 bases). Between the trimmed V and J ends, which lost 6 bases and 1 base, there was a span of 10 bases. This CDR3 is built from 14 residues. Germline V gene lookup returns CDR1 KGHSH and CDR2 LQKENI. The CDR3 loop reads CASSRGGSNQPQHF. DNA of the CDR3: TGTGCCAGCTCGCGGGGGGGCAGCAATCAGCCCCAGCATTTT.

The V and J genes are TRBV18 and TRBJ2-7, with D perhaps being TRBD1 or TRBD2 (5 bases each). The CDR3 length is 15 residues. Germline CDR1 reads KGHSH; CDR2 reads LQKENI. Trimming shortened V by 2 bases and J by 1 base, and 12 bases separated the two germline ends. The CDR3 is CASSPEGWGSYEQYF. The CDR3 DNA follows: TGTGCCAGCTCACCAGAGGGGTGGGGGTCCTACGAGCAGTACTTC.

The table lists this clone with a count of one. Other DNA variants within this sample encode the same CDR3. The rearrangement links TRBV27 to TRBJ2-7; 8 positions agree with TRBD2. This CDR3 has 15 residues. Germline V CDR1 and CDR2: MNHEY, SMNVEV (reference sequence). J was trimmed by 4 bases and V by 6 bases; bases with no gene match: 11. CDR3 nucleotide sequence: TGTGCCAGCAGCTTTAAACCTAGCGGGCTTTACGAGCAGTACTTC. Translated, it gives CASSFKPSGLYEQYF.

The chain employs TRBV5-5 and TRBJ1-3; 8 nucleotides agree with TRBD1. Germline-derived CDR1 and CDR2 are SGHKS and YYEKEE (reference sequence). This CDR3 is built from 19 residues. Trimming removed 6 bases from V and 0 bases from J; junction bases left unmatched: 17. CDR3 loop: CASTPEDREAPLSGNTIYF. The DNA for the CDR3 is TGTGCCAGCACCCCCGAGGACAGGGAAGCCCCTCTCTCTGGAAACACCATATATTTT.

The sample holds one count of this clone. This sequence joins TRBV10-1 and TRBJ2-1, with 10 positions matching TRBD1. The germline gives CDR1 WNHNN, CDR2 SYGVQD (reference sequence). This CDR3 has 15 amino acids. V lost 3 bases and J lost 3; bases outside the gene matches: 2. CDR3: CASSDGQGGYNEQFF. CDR3 DNA sequence: TGCGCCAGCAGTGATGGACAGGGGGGCTACAATGAGCAGTTCTTC.

This sequence joins TRBV7-3 and TRBJ2-1; no reliable D call. Trimming pared 4 bases from V and 3 bases from J, leaving 7 bases between. CDR1 SGHTA and CDR2 FQGTGA come from the germline V gene. The CDR3 loop spans 13 amino acids. CDR3 loop: CASSSEIYNEQFF. Here the CDR3 DNA reads TGTGCCAGCAGCTCAGAGATCTACAATGAGCAGTTCTTC.

The V call is TRBV19, the J call TRBJ1-5; D perhaps matches TRBD1 (5 bases). Trimming pared 8 bases from V and 0 bases from J, leaving 14 bases between. The CDR3 has 15 amino acids. CDR1 and CDR2 from the germline V gene are LNHDA and SQIVND (reference sequence). The CDR3 here is CASRTRTHSNQPQHF. In DNA, the CDR3 is TGTGCCAGTCGGACACGAACGCATAGCAATCAGCCCCAGCATTTT.

The genes are TRBV4-3 and TRBJ1-3; D not certain. Germline V gene data show CDR1 as LGHNA and CDR2 as YSLEER. V lost 0 bases to trimming and J lost 4 bases, with 13 bases between them. The CDR3 covers 16 residues. The CDR3 DNA reads TGCGCCAGCAGCCAAGATCTCTGGAACGTGGGAAACACCATATATTTT. Translating it yields CASSQDLWNVGNTIYF.

This chain joins TRBV25-1 and TRBJ1-6, with 8 bases lining up with TRBD1. Trimming at V came to 0 bases and at J to 7 bases, leaving 2 bases not matched to a gene. The length of the CDR3 is 15 residues. CDR1 and CDR2 from the germline V gene are MGHDK and SYGVNS. This chain's CDR3 is CASSEYDRGNSPLHF. DNA of the CDR3: TGTGCCAGCAGTGAATACGACAGGGGAAATTCACCCCTCCACTTT.

This clone has only one observation. The rearrangement links TRBV30 to TRBJ2-7; 11 nucleotides agree with TRBD1. The germline V gene encodes CDR1 GTSNPN and CDR2 SVGIG (reference sequence). The CDR3 runs to 16 residues. V shed 4 bases, J shed 7 bases, and the junction held 15 bases outside the gene matches. The CDR3 loop reads CAWTTWADRGLEEQYF. The DNA of the CDR3 is TGTGCCTGGACCACCTGGGCGGACAGGGGGCTTGAAGAGCAGTACTTC.

The chain links TRBV6-1 to TRBJ1-5, with a tentative D call TRBD1 (5 bases). The CDR3 extends over 12 amino acids. Germline CDR1 MNHNS, CDR2 SASEGT. V shed 6 bases and J shed 5 bases, with 8 bases lying between them. As DNA, the CDR3 is TGTGCCAGCAGCGGGGCCTATCAGCCCCAGCATTTT. Amino acid sequence: CASSGAYQPQHF.

This sequence joins TRBV6-1 and TRBJ2-1; the D call may be TRBD1 or TRBD2 (5 bases each). This CDR3 is built from 16 residues. Germline CDR1 reads MNHNS; CDR2 reads SASEGT. The V gene lost 3 bases and the J gene lost 4 bases, with 16 bases spanning the gap. The CDR3 sequence is CASSENDGDVYNEQFF. CDR3 in DNA: TGTGCCAGCAGTGAGAACGATGGGGACGTATACAATGAGCAGTTCTTC.

A few counts support this clone. The V call is TRBV6-4, the J call TRBJ1-1; D possibly corresponds to TRBD1 (6 bases). CDR3 length equals 13 residues. Germline values: CDR1 MRHNA, CDR2 SNTAGT. V was clipped by 4 bases and J by 4 bases, with 10 bases between them. Here the CDR3 DNA reads TGTGCCAGCAGTGTAGACAGGCTCACTGAAGCTTTCTTT. It encodes CASSVDRLTEAFF.

The rearrangement joins TRBV7-9 to TRBJ2-1; D may be TRBD1 or TRBD2 (5 bases each). Trimming removed 3 bases at V and 10 bases at J, with 7 bases between. CDR3 size: 11 residues. In germline, CDR1 is SEHNR, CDR2 FQNEAQ (reference sequence). DNA of the CDR3: TGTGCCAGCAGCTTGGGACGAGAGCAGTTCTTC. It translates to CASSLGREQFF.

The V call is TRBV4-3, the J call TRBJ1-1; 10 nucleotides agree with TRBD1. Germline trimming cut 4 bases from V and 5 bases from J; bases unmatched to any gene: 4. Germline CDR1 reads LGHNA; CDR2 reads YSLEER. The CDR3 is made up of 14 amino acids. CDR3 sequence: CASSPTDRGTEAFF. For the CDR3, the DNA is TGCGCCAGCAGCCCTACGGACAGGGGGACTGAAGCTTTCTTT.